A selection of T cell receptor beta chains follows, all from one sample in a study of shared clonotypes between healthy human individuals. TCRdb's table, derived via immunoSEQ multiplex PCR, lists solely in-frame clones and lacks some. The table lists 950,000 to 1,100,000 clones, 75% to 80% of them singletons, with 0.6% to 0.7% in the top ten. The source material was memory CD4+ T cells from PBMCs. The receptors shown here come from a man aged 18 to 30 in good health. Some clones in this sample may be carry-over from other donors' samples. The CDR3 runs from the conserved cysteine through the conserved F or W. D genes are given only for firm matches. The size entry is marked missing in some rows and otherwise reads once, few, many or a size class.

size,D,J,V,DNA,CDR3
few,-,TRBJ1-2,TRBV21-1,TGTGCCAGCCCCCGGTGGGCAGGGGTGAACTATGGCTACACCTTC,CASPRWAGVNYGYTF
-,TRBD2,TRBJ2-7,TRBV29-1,TGCAGCGTCTCAGGGGGTGCGGCTAGCGGGATGTACGAGCAGTACTTC,CSVSGGAASGMYEQYF
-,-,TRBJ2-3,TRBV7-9,TGTGCCAGCAGCTTTTTTTCCCAGAGCACAGATACGCAGTATTTT,CASSFFSQSTDTQYF
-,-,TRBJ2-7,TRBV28,TGTGCCAGCAGCCGCGGGACACATCTCTACGAGCAGTACTTC,CASSRGTHLYEQYF
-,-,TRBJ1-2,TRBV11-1,TGTGCCAGCAGCTTAGGCGGCATCTATGGCTACACCTTC,CASSLGGIYGYTF
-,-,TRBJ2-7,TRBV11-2,TGTGCCAGCAGCTTACGACTCCGATCCTACGAGCAGTACTTC,CASSLRLRSYEQYF
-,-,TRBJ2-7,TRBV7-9,TGTGCCAGCAGCCTCAGAGACGAGTACGAGCAGTACTTC,CASSLRDEYEQYF
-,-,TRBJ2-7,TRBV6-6,TGTGCCACCCATGATCGTTTGTACGAGCAGTACTTC,CATHDRLYEQYF
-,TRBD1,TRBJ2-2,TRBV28,TGTGCCAGCAGTCAACCCCCGGGGACAGGGCTTGACACCGGGGAGCTGTTTTTT,CASSQPPGTGLDTGELFF
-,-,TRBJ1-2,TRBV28,TGTGCCAGCAGTTTAAGCGACTATGGCTACACCTTC,CASSLSDYGYTF
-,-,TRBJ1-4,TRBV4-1,TGCGCCAGCAGCCTCAGGACAGCCTTTAATGAAAAACTGTTTTTT,CASSLRTAFNEKLFF
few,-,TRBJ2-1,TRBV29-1,TGCAGCGTTTCAGGGGTCGACTACAATGAGCAGTTCTTC,CSVSGVDYNEQFF
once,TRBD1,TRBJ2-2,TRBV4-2,TGTGCCAGCAGCCGCGCCGGGACAGGGACGAACACCGGGGAGCTGTTTTTT,CASSRAGTGTNTGELFF
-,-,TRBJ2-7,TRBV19,TGTGCCAGTAGTATCTCCCGGGGCGCATGGTACGAGCAGTACTTC,CASSISRGAWYEQYF
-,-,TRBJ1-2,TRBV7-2,TGTGCCAGCAGCCCAAGATACTTTAACTATGGCTACACCTTC,CASSPRYFNYGYTF
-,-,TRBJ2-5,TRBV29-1,TGCAGCGGCATTACGACACAAGAGACCCAGTACTTC,CSGITTQETQYF
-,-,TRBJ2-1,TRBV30,TGTGCCTGGACCCATGACAGGTGGGATAGTTTTATCTCCTACAATGAGCAGTTCTTC,CAWTHDRWDSFISYNEQFF
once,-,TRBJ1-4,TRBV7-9,TGTGCCAGCAGCCGAGGGGACATAGATGAAAAACTGTTTTTT,CASSRGDIDEKLFF